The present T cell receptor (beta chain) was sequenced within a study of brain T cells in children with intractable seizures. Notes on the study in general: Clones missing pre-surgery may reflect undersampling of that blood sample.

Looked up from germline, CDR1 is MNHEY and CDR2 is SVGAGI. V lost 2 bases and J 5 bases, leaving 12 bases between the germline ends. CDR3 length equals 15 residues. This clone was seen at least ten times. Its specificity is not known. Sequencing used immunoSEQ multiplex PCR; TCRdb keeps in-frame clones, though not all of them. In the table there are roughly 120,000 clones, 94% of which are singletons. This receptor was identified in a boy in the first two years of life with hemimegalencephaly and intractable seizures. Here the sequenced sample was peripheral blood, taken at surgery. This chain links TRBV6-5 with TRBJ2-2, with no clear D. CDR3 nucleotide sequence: TGTGCCAGCAGTTACCTCCACACGGGTACCGGGGAGCTGTTTTTT. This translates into CASSYLHTGTGELFF.